The source of this T cell receptor (beta chain) is a study of blood T cell repertoires in COVID-19. Individuals aged about 18 to 89 years were recruited from fewer than 25 US areas. The CDR3 extends over 13 amino acids. Germline V gene lookup returns CDR1 KGHSH and CDR2 LQKENI. V lost 4 bases, J lost 1 base, and 7 bases lay in between. A remark on this clone: Other DNA sequences in the same sample also yield this CDR3.

The data were produced by immunoSEQ multiplex PCR, yet TCRdb's version contains in-frame clones alone and is incomplete. The table records under 350,000 clones, 86% of them present only once. The TCR sequence derives from a woman aged 40 to 49 with acute COVID-19. Source material: PBMCs or T cells enriched from blood (not recorded which). This sequence joins TRBV18 and TRBJ1-1; possibly TRBD1 for D (5 bases). In DNA, the CDR3 is TGTGCCAGCTCACGCACAGGGAACACTGAAGCTTTCTTT. Amino acids: CASSRTGNTEAFF.